The 16 T cell receptor beta chains in this list originate from one sample, sequenced in a study of long-term antiretroviral therapy in people with HIV. At survey level, the immunoSEQ assay was run in its v3.0 version. Repertoires were generated with immunoSEQ multiplex PCR, while TCRdb's copy carries only in-frame clones and drops some. The sample lists 20,000 to 25,000 clones, approximately 79% occurring once. The material was unsorted PBMCs, obtained about 1.8 years before starting antiretroviral therapy. Source of these receptors: a woman between 40 and 55 years old with HIV.

The V gene is TRBV15, the J gene TRBJ2-2; TRBD2 might be the D (5 bases). Trimming removed 0 bases at V and 2 bases at J, with 13 bases between. Germline lookup yields CDR1 LNHNV and CDR2 YYDKDF (reference sequence). This CDR3 is 17 amino acids long. CDR3 nucleotides: TGTGCCACCAGCAGAGAACATACGGGATTTAACACCGGGGAGCTGTTTTTT. It specifies CATSREHTGFNTGELFF.

The CDR3 DNA is TGTGCCAGCAGCCGTACGGGACAGGGAAATAATTCACCCCTCCACTTT. It codes for CASSRTGQGNNSPLHF. The chain employs TRBV4-2 and TRBJ1-6; 9 bases align to TRBD1. CDR3 length equals 16 residues. The ends lost 4 bases at V and 5 bases at J; junction bases unmatched: 6. Germline loops: CDR1 LGHNA, CDR2 YNFKEQ.

This clone has just a few counts. The V call is TRBV10-2, the J call TRBJ2-5; no clear D gene. V was pared by 2 bases and J by 2 bases, with 0 bases between. The germline V gene has CDR1 WSHSY and CDR2 SAAADI. The CDR3 length is 11 residues. DNA of the CDR3: TGCGCCAGCAGTGAGCAAGAGACCCAGTACTTC. This codes for CASSEQETQYF.

The gene calls are TRBV21-1 and TRBJ2-2; the D call of TRBD2 is as the table states it, not checked on the DNA. TRBV21-1 is marked as a pseudogene. This CDR3 is 19 amino acids long. The CDR3 DNA follows: TGTGCCAGCAGCAAACGCGGGACTAGCGGGAGGACGAACACCGGGGAGCTGTTTTTT. Protein sequence: CASSKRGTSGRTNTGELFF.

Only a few counts were recorded for this clone. V and J are TRBV6-1 and TRBJ1-1, with a weak D call TRBD1 (5 bases). The CDR3 is 16 residues long. Deletions cut 3 bases from V and 1 base from J, with 15 bases between. Germline V lookup: CDR1 MNHNS, CDR2 SASEGT. CDR3 protein: CASSDLAWGENTEAFF. CDR3 DNA sequence: TGTGCCAGCAGTGATTTAGCCTGGGGGGAGAACACTGAAGCTTTCTTT.

This chain connects TRBV6-1 to TRBJ2-3, with TRBD2 identical over 8 bases. This CDR3 spans 14 amino acids. Germline CDR1 reads MNHNS; CDR2 reads SASEGT. After removal of 6 bases from V and 5 bases from J, the junction contained 7 bases not matched to a gene. CDR3 in amino acids: CASRAAGVVDTQYF. The CDR3 nucleotides are TGTGCCAGCAGGGCAGCGGGAGTCGTAGATACGCAGTATTTT.

The V and J genes are TRBV5-1 and TRBJ1-1; D is undetermined. The germline V gene encodes CDR1 SGHRS and CDR2 YFSETQ. V was pared by 1 base and J by 1 base, with 8 bases between. The CDR3 runs 14 residues. This chain's CDR3 is CASSLNLQNTEAFF. The CDR3 DNA follows: TGCGCCAGCAGCTTGAACCTACAGAACACTGAAGCTTTCTTT. Combining the CDR3 with reference TRBV5-1 and TRBJ1-1 gives the whole variable domain KAGVTQTPRYLIKTRGQQVTLSCSPISGHRSVSWYQQTPGQGLQFLFEYFSETQRNKGNFPGRFSGRQFSNSRSEMNVSTLELGDSALYLCASSLNLQNTEAFFGQGTRLTVV.

V and J are TRBV6-5 and TRBJ2-7; 7 bases agree with TRBD1. This CDR3 has 13 amino acids. The V segment lost 6 bases and the J segment 5 bases; nucleotides outside the gene matches: 7. Germline V gives CDR1 MNHEY, CDR2 SVGAGI. The CDR3 loop is CASSEIQGNEQYF. CDR3 nucleotide sequence: TGTGCCAGCAGCGAGATACAGGGGAACGAGCAGTACTTC.

V and J are TRBV27 and TRBJ1-5; D gene ambiguous. The CDR3 totals 14 residues. V lost 6 bases to trimming and J lost 0 bases, with 9 bases between them. Germline loops: CDR1 MNHEY, CDR2 SMNVEV (reference sequence). DNA for the CDR3: TGTGCCAGCAGGCAGGCCTTTAGCAATCAGCCCCAGCATTTT. It is translated as CASRQAFSNQPQHF.

The chain uses TRBV6-5 and TRBJ1-2; 8 bases map to TRBD1. Germline CDR1 reads MNHEY; CDR2 reads SVGAGI. The CDR3 totals 14 residues. The V gene end was trimmed by 5 bases and the J gene end by 4 bases; junction bases not matched to a gene: 6. CDR3 nucleotide sequence: TGTGCCAGCAGTACCCGGACAGGGAGCTATGGCTACACCTTC. It specifies CASSTRTGSYGYTF.

The chain employs TRBV6-5 and TRBJ1-1; no clear D gene. This CDR3 is built from 13 residues. V was trimmed by 4 bases and J by 3 bases, leaving 9 bases between them. Germline loops: CDR1 MNHEY, CDR2 SVGAGI. The chain's CDR3 is CASSFTRYTEAFF. DNA of the CDR3: TGTGCCAGCAGTTTCACTAGGTACACTGAAGCTTTCTTT.

CDR3 protein: CASSPQGNEQFF. CDR3 coding DNA: TGTGCCAGCAGCCCGCAGGGAAATGAGCAGTTCTTC. The V and J genes are TRBV7-2 and TRBJ2-1; D may be TRBD1 (5 bases). CDR3 length: 12 amino acids. Germline-derived CDR1 and CDR2 are SGHTA and FQGNSA. The germline V and J ends were trimmed by 5 bases and 7 bases, with 9 bases remaining between them.

This chain uses TRBV11-3 with TRBJ1-1; D gene uncertain. Germline CDR1 reads SGHNT; CDR2 reads YENEEA. The CDR3 has 14 amino acids. V lost 0 bases and J lost 2, with 7 bases in between. CDR3 DNA sequence: TGTGCCAGCAGCTTAGACTCGGGAAACACTGAAGCTTTCTTT. Its protein product is CASSLDSGNTEAFF.

This chain joins TRBV6-1 and TRBJ1-1; 9 bases map to TRBD1. Germline trimming cut 11 bases from V and 6 bases from J; bases unmatched to any gene: 13. Germline CDR1 and CDR2: MNHNS and SASEGT. The CDR3 loop spans 14 amino acids. In DNA form, the CDR3 reads TGTGCCGGAGAGGGACAGGGTTTGGTTGCTGAAGCTTTCTTT. This translates into CAGEGQGLVAEAFF.

V is TRBV5-1 and J is TRBJ1-2, with TRBD1 matching over 7 bases. V lost 4 bases and J lost 2; bases outside the gene matches: 8. The CDR3 loop spans 15 amino acids. Germline values: CDR1 SGHRS, CDR2 YFSETQ. CDR3 bases: TGCGCCAGCAGCCAGGGCCCGGGACAGAACTATGGCTACACCTTC. Translation: CASSQGPGQNYGYTF.

The V gene is TRBV7-8, the J gene TRBJ2-2; 10 positions match TRBD1. V lost 5 bases to trimming and J lost 0 bases; unmatched junction nucleotides: 3. CDR3 length: 16 residues. CDR1 is SGHVS, CDR2 FQNEAQ, per germline. CDR3 loop: CASSRGQGTNTGELFF. The DNA of the CDR3 is TGTGCCAGCAGCCGGGGACAGGGGACGAACACCGGGGAGCTGTTTTTT.